This T cell receptor (beta chain) was captured by sequencing in a study of neurological immune-mediated disorders. Study-wide findings and caveats: In multiple sclerosis patients, the repertoire cluster was unrelated to clinical or MRI findings.

From the 5' RACE reads, TCRdb called clonotypes with MiXCR, one entry per CDR3 protein. The sample holds about 50,000 distinct CDR3 sequences; approximately 5.8% are singletons and the top ten take approximately 1.5%. For the sorted libraries, roughly 1.1 million CD4+ or CD8+ T cells were used. As concerns this clonotype: The target antigen is unknown.

Trimming took 0 bases from V and 4 from J, leaving 10 bases between them. Germline V gene lookup returns CDR1 DFQATT and CDR2 SNEGSKA (reference sequence). The CDR3 contains 13 residues. The TCR comes from a woman between 18 and 30 years old with multiple sclerosis. Sample: CD4+ T cells from blood. This rearrangement joins TRBV20-1 to TRBJ2-7; D gene uncertain. In DNA form, the CDR3 reads TGCAGTGCTAGAGATCTGGCTAAATACGAGCAGTACTTC. As protein: CSARDLAKYEQYF.